This T cell receptor beta chain was documented in a study of T cell changes during pregnancy in multiple sclerosis. Sequenced by immunoSEQ multiplex PCR; TCRdb stores in-frame clones only, minus some. In the table there are 66,000 or so clones, about 87% of which are singletons. V was pared by 4 bases and J by 7 bases, with 9 bases of the junction left unmatched. The CDR3 is 14 residues long. Looked up from germline, CDR1 is MGHRA and CDR2 is YSYEKL. The specimen comprised peripheral blood, sampled in the first trimester of pregnancy. The sequence came from a female donor in good health, enrolled as a control in a pregnancy study. J is TRBJ1-1 and V is TRBV4-1, with 7 bases identical to TRBD1. The CDR3 DNA sequence: TGCGCCAGCAGCCGCATGGGGACAGTGATTGAAGCTTTCTTT. Translating gives CASSRMGTVIEAFF.